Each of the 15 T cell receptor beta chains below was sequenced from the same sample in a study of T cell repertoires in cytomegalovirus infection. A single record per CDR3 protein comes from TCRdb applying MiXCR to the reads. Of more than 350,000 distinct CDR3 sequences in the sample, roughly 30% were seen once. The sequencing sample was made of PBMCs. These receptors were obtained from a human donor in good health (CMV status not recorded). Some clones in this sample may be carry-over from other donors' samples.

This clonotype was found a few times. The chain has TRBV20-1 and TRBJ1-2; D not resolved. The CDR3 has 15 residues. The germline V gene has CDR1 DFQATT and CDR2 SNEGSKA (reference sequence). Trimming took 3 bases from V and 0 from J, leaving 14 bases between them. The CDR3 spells CSASQDGRTNYGYTF. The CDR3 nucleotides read TGCAGTGCTAGCCAGGACGGACGAACTAACTATGGCTACACCTTC.

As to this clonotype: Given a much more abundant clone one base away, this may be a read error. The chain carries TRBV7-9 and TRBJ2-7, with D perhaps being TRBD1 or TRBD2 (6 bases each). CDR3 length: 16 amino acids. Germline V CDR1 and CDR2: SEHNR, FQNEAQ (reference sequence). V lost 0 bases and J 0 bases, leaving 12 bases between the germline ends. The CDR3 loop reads CASSLAPGAHSYEQYF. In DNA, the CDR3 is TGTGCCAGCAGCTTAGCACCGGGGGCCCACTCCTACGAGCAGTACTTC.

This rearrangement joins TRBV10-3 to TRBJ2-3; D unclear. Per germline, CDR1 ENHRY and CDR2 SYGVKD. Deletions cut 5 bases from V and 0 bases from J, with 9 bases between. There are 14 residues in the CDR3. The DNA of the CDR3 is TGTGCCATCAGTTTACAGCAGAGCACAGATACGCAGTATTTT. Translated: CAISLQQSTDTQYF.

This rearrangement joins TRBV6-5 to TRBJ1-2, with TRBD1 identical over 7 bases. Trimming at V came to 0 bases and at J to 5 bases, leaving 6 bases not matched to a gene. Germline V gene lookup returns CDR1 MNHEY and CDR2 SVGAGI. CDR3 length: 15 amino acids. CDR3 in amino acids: CASSYSRGLKYGYTF. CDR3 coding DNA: TGTGCCAGCAGTTACTCTAGGGGGCTCAAGTATGGCTACACCTTC.

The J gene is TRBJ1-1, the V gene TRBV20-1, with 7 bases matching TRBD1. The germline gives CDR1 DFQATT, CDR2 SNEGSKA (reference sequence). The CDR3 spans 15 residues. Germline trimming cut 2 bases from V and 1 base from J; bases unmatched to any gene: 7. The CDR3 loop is CSARIRGLGNTEAFF. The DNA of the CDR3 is TGCAGTGCTAGAATAAGGGGGCTGGGGAACACTGAAGCTTTCTTT.

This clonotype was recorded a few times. As DNA, the CDR3 is TGTGCCAGTAGTATAAGTACAGCAACTAATGAAAAACTGTTTTTT. Its translation: CASSISTATNEKLFF. The V and J genes are TRBV19 and TRBJ1-4; the D is unclear. V gave up 2 bases and J gave up 0 bases, with 7 bases separating them. CDR3 length: 15 residues. Germline V gives CDR1 LNHDA, CDR2 SQIVND (reference sequence). Supplemented by reference TRBV19 and TRBJ1-4, the full variable domain reads DGGITQSPKYLFRKEGQNVTLSCEQNLNHDAMYWYRQDPGQGLRLIYYSQIVNDFQKGDIAEGYSVSREKKESFPLTVTSAQKNPTAFYLCASSISTATNEKLFFGSGTQLSVL.

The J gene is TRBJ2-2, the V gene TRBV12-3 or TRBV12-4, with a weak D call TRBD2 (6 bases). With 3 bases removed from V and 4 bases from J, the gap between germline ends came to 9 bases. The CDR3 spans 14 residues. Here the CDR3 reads CASSFGGITGELFF. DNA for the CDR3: TGTGCCAGCAGTTTTGGCGGGATCACCGGGGAGCTGTTTTTT.

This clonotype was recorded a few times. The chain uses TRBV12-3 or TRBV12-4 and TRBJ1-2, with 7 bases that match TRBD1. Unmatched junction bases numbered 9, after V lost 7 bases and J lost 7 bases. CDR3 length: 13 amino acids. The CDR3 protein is CASTPGTAGGYTF. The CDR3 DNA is TGTGCCAGCACCCCAGGGACAGCCGGTGGCTACACCTTC.

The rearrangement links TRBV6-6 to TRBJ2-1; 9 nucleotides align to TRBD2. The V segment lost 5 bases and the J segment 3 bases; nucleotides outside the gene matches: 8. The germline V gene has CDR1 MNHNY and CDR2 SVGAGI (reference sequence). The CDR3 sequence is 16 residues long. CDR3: CASSPSSGAGYNEQFF. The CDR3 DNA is TGTGCCAGCAGTCCGTCTAGCGGGGCTGGCTACAATGAGCAGTTCTTC.

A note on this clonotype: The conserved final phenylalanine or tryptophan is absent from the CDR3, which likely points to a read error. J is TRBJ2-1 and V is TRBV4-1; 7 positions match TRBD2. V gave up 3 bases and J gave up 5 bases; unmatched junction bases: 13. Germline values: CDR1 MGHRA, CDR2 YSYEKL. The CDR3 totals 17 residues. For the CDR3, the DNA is TGCGCCAGCAGCCACACGGCGGGACTATCCATAAACAATGAGCAGTTCTCC. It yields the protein CASSHTAGLSINNEQFS.

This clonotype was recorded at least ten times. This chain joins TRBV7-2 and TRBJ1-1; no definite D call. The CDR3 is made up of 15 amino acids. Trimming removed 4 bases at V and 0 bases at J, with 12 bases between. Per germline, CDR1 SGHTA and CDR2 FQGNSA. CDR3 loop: CASSWPGSMNTEAFF. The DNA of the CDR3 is TGTGCCAGCAGCTGGCCGGGGAGTATGAACACTGAAGCTTTCTTT.

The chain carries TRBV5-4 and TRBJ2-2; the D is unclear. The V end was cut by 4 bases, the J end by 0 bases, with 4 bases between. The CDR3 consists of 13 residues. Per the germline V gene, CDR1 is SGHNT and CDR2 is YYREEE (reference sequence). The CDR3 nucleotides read TGTGCCAGCAGCGCGACGAACACCGGGGAGCTGTTTTTT. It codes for CASSATNTGELFF.

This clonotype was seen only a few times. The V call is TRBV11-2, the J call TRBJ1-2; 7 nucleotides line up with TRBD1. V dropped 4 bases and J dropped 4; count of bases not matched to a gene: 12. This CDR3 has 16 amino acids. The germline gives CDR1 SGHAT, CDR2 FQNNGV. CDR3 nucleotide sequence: TGTGCCAGCAGCTCCCGCCCCGACAGGGCAACCTATGGCTACACCTTC. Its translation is CASSSRPDRATYGYTF. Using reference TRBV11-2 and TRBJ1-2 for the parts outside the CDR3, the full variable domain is EAGVAQSPRYKIIEKRQSVAFWCNPISGHATLYWYQQILGQGPKLLIQFQNNGVVDDSQLPKDRFSAERLKGVDSTLKIQPAKLEDSAVYLCASSSRPDRATYGYTFGSGTRLTVV.

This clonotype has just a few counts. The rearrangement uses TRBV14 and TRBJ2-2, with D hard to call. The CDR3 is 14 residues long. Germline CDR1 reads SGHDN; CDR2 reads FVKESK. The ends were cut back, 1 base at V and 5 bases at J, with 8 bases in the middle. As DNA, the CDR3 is TGTGCCAGCAGCCAAGTCGGTATAACCGGGGAGCTGTTTTTT. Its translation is CASSQVGITGELFF.

The DNA of the CDR3 is TGTGCCAGCAGCACTAGCGGGGTCAACAATGAGCAGTTCTTC. Its protein is CASSTSGVNNEQFF. J is TRBJ2-1 and V is TRBV5-5; 10 bases are a match to TRBD2. The CDR3 is 14 residues long. The V gene end was trimmed by 4 bases and the J gene end by 5 bases; junction bases not matched to a gene: 3. In germline, CDR1 is SGHKS, CDR2 YYEKEE (reference sequence).